The next 26 T cell receptor beta chains were all read from a single sample in a study of T-cell memory formation after mild COVID-19 (dated by TCRdb to the early 2020s). Preparation of the library involved 5' RACE. Sequenced using an Illumina NovaSeq 6000. In-frame beta chains were kept once TCRdb had trimmed the public reads at Q25 with fastp and called clones with MiXCR. Identical CDR3 proteins give one entry, which carries the most common genes and DNA. This sample comprises approximately 440,000 distinct CDR3 sequences, around 18% of them detected only once. The ten largest clones add up to 8.4% of the sample. The material sequenced was PBMCs or a T cell subset sorted from them (not recorded which). Every receptor here comes from an adult woman who had mild COVID-19 (a few samples of this study predate the infection). The sample titles of this study are shuffled in the database, so cell type and time point are left out; the donor was told from shared clones.

This clonotype was detected a few times. The V gene is TRBV19, the J gene TRBJ1-5, with TRBD1 identical over 9 bases. J lost 2 bases, V lost 2 bases, and 1 base had no gene match. This CDR3 comprises 15 residues. CDR1 and CDR2 (germline): LNHDA, SQIVND (reference sequence). The CDR3 reads CASSIWDRGNQPQHF. The CDR3 DNA reads as TGTGCCAGTAGTATATGGGACAGGGGCAATCAGCCCCAGCATTTT.

This clonotype was seen a handful of times. V is TRBV6-2 or TRBV6-3 and J is TRBJ2-7, with a possible D match to TRBD2 (5 bases). The V gene's germline CDR1 is MNHEY and CDR2 SVGEGT. V lost 7 bases to trimming and J lost 2 bases, with 18 bases between them. The CDR3 loop spans 15 amino acids. CDR3 DNA sequence: TGTGCCAGCACTCCTATAGGAGCGGTTGCCTACGAGCAGTACTTC. Translation: CASTPIGAVAYEQYF.

The J gene is TRBJ2-4, the V gene TRBV12-3 or TRBV12-4; weak D call: TRBD1 (6 bases). This CDR3 has 13 residues. V dropped 2 bases and J dropped 8 bases, with 10 bases sitting between them. The CDR3 nucleotides read TGTGCCAGCAGTTTAAACAGGGTGGACATTCAGTACTTC. This encodes CASSLNRVDIQYF.

Regarding this clonotype: One junction end disagrees with the germline gene, perhaps due to a read error. The chain links TRBV5-6 to TRBJ2-7; 9 bases fit TRBD1. This CDR3 is built from 13 residues. Germline CDR1 is SGHDT and CDR2 is YYEEEE. The CDR3 loop is CATKQGATYEQYF. CDR3 nucleotides: TGCGCTACCAAACAGGGGGCGACGTACGAGCAGTACTTC.

The V gene is TRBV27, the J gene TRBJ1-2, with a weak D call TRBD1 (5 bases). V dropped 6 bases and J dropped 6 bases, with 11 bases sitting between them. The CDR3 sequence is 12 residues long. Germline CDR1 is MNHEY and CDR2 is SMNVEV (reference sequence). CDR3 sequence (DNA): TGTGCCAGCAGAGGGGCAGGGAATGGCTACACCTTC. It specifies CASRGAGNGYTF.

This sequence joins TRBV18 and TRBJ2-7, with 10 bases aligning to TRBD1. Germline loops: CDR1 KGHSH, CDR2 LQKENI. CDR3 length: 13 residues. With V trimmed by 6 bases and J by 6 bases, 5 bases remained unmatched. CDR3 in amino acids: CASSPGQGIEQYF. The CDR3 coding sequence is TGTGCCAGCTCCCCGGGACAGGGGATCGAGCAGTACTTC.

The table lists this clonotype with many counts. The chain has TRBV2 and TRBJ1-1; D call uncertain. Per germline, CDR1 SNHLY and CDR2 FYNNEI. The V and J ends lost 6 bases and 10 bases respectively, with 18 bases between them. CDR3 length: 13 residues. The CDR3 nucleotides read TGTGCCAGCAGCGAGATGTCTCTATTTTCAGCTTTCTTT. Translating gives CASSEMSLFSAFF.

This clonotype was picked up a small number of times. This rearrangement joins TRBV6-5 to TRBJ1-1; D gene unclear. The germline V and J ends were trimmed by 6 bases and 0 bases, with 11 bases remaining between them. The CDR3 has 14 amino acids. Germline lookup yields CDR1 MNHEY and CDR2 SVGAGI. The CDR3 sequence is CASRLVGMNTEAFF. DNA of the CDR3: TGTGCCAGCAGATTGGTGGGGATGAACACTGAAGCTTTCTTT.

This rearrangement joins TRBV4-1 to TRBJ2-7; TRBD1 matches at 9 bases. Germline assignment: CDR1 MGHRA and CDR2 YSYEKL. The CDR3 is 14 residues long. The junction had 3 bases not matched to a gene; V was cut back by 1 base and J by 5 bases. In DNA, the CDR3 is TGCGCCAGCAGCCAAGGCACAGGGGGCCACGAGCAGTACTTC. Translated: CASSQGTGGHEQYF.

V usage is TRBV3-1 and J usage is TRBJ2-1; 10 bases fit TRBD2. The CDR3 has 16 amino acids. V was clipped by 5 bases and J by 0 bases; unmatched bases: 4. CDR1 and CDR2 (germline): LGHDT, YNNKEL (reference sequence). The CDR3 DNA is TGTGCCAGCAGCGCCTTAGCGGGGGGCTCCTACAATGAGCAGTTCTTC. It encodes CASSALAGGSYNEQFF.

The CDR3 protein is CASSLIERGDNEQFF. CDR3 nucleotide sequence: TGCGCCAGCAGCTTGATAGAGCGGGGGGACAATGAGCAGTTCTTC. The V call is TRBV5-1, the J call TRBJ2-1; TRBD2 matches 9 bases. Per germline, CDR1 SGHRS and CDR2 YFSETQ. The CDR3 consists of 15 residues. The junction had 4 bases not matched to a gene; V was cut back by 1 base and J by 5 bases.

The chain uses TRBV7-9 and TRBJ2-5; D is undetermined. The CDR3 length is 11 residues. The V gene lost 2 bases and the J gene lost 8 bases, with 6 bases spanning the gap. Germline V gene lookup returns CDR1 SEHNR and CDR2 FQNEAQ (reference sequence). In nucleotides, the CDR3 is TGTGCCAGCAGCTTAACTGTAACCCAGTACTTC. Encoded protein: CASSLTVTQYF.

DNA for the CDR3: TGTGCCAGCAATCGGGCCAACTGGGACAAAGAGACCCAGTACTTC. It encodes CASNRANWDKETQYF. The chain links TRBV2 to TRBJ2-5; TRBD1 is a possible D gene (6 bases). The CDR3 runs 15 residues. V was pared by 7 bases and J by 3 bases, with 18 bases between. Germline loops: CDR1 SNHLY, CDR2 FYNNEI. The full variable domain, with the rest looked up from reference TRBV2 and TRBJ2-5, is EPEVTQTPSHQVTQMGQEVILRCVPISNHLYFYWYRQILGQKVEFLVSFYNNEISEKSEIFDDQFSVERPDGSNFTLKIRSTKLEDSAMYFCASNRANWDKETQYFGPGTRLLVL.

The rearrangement uses TRBV29-1 and TRBJ1-1; D not certain. V was pared by 5 bases and J by 6 bases, with 10 bases between. This CDR3 is built from 11 residues. Per the germline V gene, CDR1 is SQVTM and CDR2 is ANQGSEA. The CDR3 loop reads CSVLFGAEAFF. CDR3 nucleotides: TGCAGCGTTCTTTTTGGCGCTGAAGCTTTCTTT. Supplemented by reference TRBV29-1 and TRBJ1-1, the full variable domain reads SAVISQKPSRDICQRGTSLTIQCQVDSQVTMMFWYRQQPGQSLTLIATANQGSEATYESGFVIDKFPISRPNLTFSTLTVSNMSPEDSSIYLCSVLFGAEAFFGQGTRLTVV.

This clonotype was seen more than once but under ten times. This chain links TRBV24-1 with TRBJ2-2; 7 positions agree with TRBD2. CDR3 length equals 17 residues. V gave up 4 bases and J gave up 3 bases; unmatched junction bases: 10. Germline values: CDR1 KGHDR, CDR2 SFDVKD. CDR3: CATSDPRTSYYTGELFF. CDR3 coding DNA: TGTGCCACCAGTGACCCACGGACTAGTTATTACACCGGGGAGCTGTTTTTT.

The CDR3 DNA reads TGTGCCAGCAGTTTTCGAGTCCGGGGGGTACCGGAACGGGGCTATAATTCACCCCTCCACTTT. Translating gives CASSFRVRGVPERGYNSPLHF. V and J are TRBV12-3 or TRBV12-4 and TRBJ1-6, with D possibly being TRBD1 (5 bases). V lost 3 bases and J lost 3, with 27 bases in between. The CDR3 sequence is 21 residues long.

The chain is built from TRBV3-1 and TRBJ2-1; 9 nucleotides agree with TRBD2. Per the germline V gene, CDR1 is LGHDT and CDR2 is YNNKEL (reference sequence). This CDR3 is built from 17 residues. V was pared by 0 bases and J by 5 bases, with 8 bases of the junction left unmatched. The CDR3 loop reads CASSQETSGRWDNEQFF. The CDR3 nucleotides read TGTGCCAGCAGCCAAGAGACCAGCGGGAGGTGGGACAATGAGCAGTTCTTC.

V usage is TRBV6-5 and J usage is TRBJ2-7; no clear D. With 0 bases removed from V and 2 bases from J, the gap between germline ends came to 8 bases. CDR3 size: 14 residues. Germline loops: CDR1 MNHEY, CDR2 SVGAGI. The CDR3 loop is CASSYSPSAYEQYF. The CDR3 region has the DNA TGTGCCAGCAGTTACTCACCTTCGGCCTACGAGCAGTACTTC.

This clonotype was found a few times. This chain uses TRBV7-8 with TRBJ2-6; a possible D gene is TRBD2 (5 bases). The CDR3 totals 14 residues. Trimming removed 5 bases at V and 3 bases at J, with 8 bases between. Germline values: CDR1 SGHVS, CDR2 FQNEAQ. In DNA, the CDR3 is TGTGCCAGCAGCCCGAGGGATGGGGCCAACGTCCTGACTTTC. Protein sequence: CASSPRDGANVLTF.

This clonotype occurred a few times. V gene TRBV27 combines with J gene TRBJ2-7; D remains unclear. The CDR3 sequence is 13 residues long. The V end lost 6 bases, the J end lost 2 bases, and 11 bases lay between the germline ends. Germline values: CDR1 MNHEY, CDR2 SMNVEV (reference sequence). The CDR3 sequence is CASSPIRPYEQYF. The DNA of the CDR3 is TGTGCCAGCAGCCCGATTAGACCCTACGAGCAGTACTTC.

The chain links TRBV18 to TRBJ1-1; 8 bases are a match to TRBD1. The CDR3 length is 15 residues. J lost 4 bases, V lost 4 bases, and 8 bases had no gene match. Germline CDR1 and CDR2: KGHSH and LQKENI. CDR3 DNA: TGTGCCAGCTCACAGAACGGACAGGGCGGCACTGAAGCTTTCTTT. It is translated as CASSQNGQGGTEAFF.

The J gene is TRBJ2-5, the V gene TRBV20-1; 7 bases are shared with TRBD2. CDR3 length equals 16 residues. V was clipped by 2 bases and J by 7 bases; unmatched bases: 16. Per the germline V gene, CDR1 is DFQATT and CDR2 is SNEGSKA (reference sequence). In DNA, the CDR3 is TGCAGTGCTAGAAGTGTAGGGCTAGCGGCGGTGGGGACCCAGTACTTC. It is translated as CSARSVGLAAVGTQYF.

The sample holds a few counts of this clonotype. The genes are TRBV20-1 and TRBJ2-1, with 9 nucleotides matching TRBD2. The CDR3 is 16 residues long. Unmatched junction bases numbered 11, after V lost 3 bases and J lost 5 bases. Germline CDR1 DFQATT, CDR2 SNEGSKA (reference sequence). The DNA for the CDR3 is TGCAGTGCTAGGAGGGCCAGCGGGGGGCCGAACAATGAGCAGTTCTTC. This translates into CSARRASGGPNNEQFF.

In this sample, this clonotype turned up a few times. V usage is TRBV30 and J usage is TRBJ2-1; D perhaps matches TRBD1 (5 bases). This CDR3 has 12 amino acids. Germline V CDR1 and CDR2: GTSNPN, SVGIG (reference sequence). V was shortened by 0 bases and J by 6 bases, with 6 bases between the two germline ends. The CDR3: CAWSVQGNEQFF. CDR3 nucleotide sequence: TGTGCCTGGAGTGTTCAGGGCAATGAGCAGTTCTTC.

V and J are TRBV24-1 and TRBJ2-3, with a possible D match to TRBD2 (6 bases). The CDR3 has 15 amino acids. V dropped 4 bases and J dropped 4 bases, with 14 bases sitting between them. In germline, CDR1 is KGHDR, CDR2 SFDVKD. The chain's CDR3 is CATSDPFREPDTQYF. DNA of the CDR3: TGTGCCACCAGTGACCCCTTCCGGGAGCCAGATACGCAGTATTTT.

The gene calls are TRBV29-1 and TRBJ2-7, with TRBD2 matching over 11 bases. The CDR3 length is 14 residues. Germline assignment: CDR1 SQVTM and CDR2 ANQGSEA. With V trimmed by 4 bases and J by 3 bases, 5 bases remained unmatched. The CDR3 DNA follows: TGCAGCGTTGTCTTGACTAGCGGGAACTACGAGCAGTACTTC. Its translation is CSVVLTSGNYEQYF.